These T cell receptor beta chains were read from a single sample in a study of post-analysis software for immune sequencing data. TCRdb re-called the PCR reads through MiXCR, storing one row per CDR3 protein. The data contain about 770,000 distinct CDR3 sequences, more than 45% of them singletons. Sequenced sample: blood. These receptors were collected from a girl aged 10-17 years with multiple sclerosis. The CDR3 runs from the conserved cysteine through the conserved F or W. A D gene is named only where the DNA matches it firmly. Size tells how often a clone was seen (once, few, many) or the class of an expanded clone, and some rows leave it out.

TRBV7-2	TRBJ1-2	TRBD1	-	CASSLARTGVYGYTF	TGTGCCAGCAGCTTAGCAAGGACAGGGGTTTATGGCTACACCTTC
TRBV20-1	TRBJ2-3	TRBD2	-	CSAQTSGANTDTQYF	TGCAGTGCCCAGACTAGCGGGGCGAACACAGATACGCAGTATTTT
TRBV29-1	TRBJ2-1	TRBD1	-	CSVDRTGGMDEQFF	TGCAGCGTTGATCGGACAGGGGGCATGGATGAGCAGTTCTTC
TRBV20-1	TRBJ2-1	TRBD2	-	CSARETSGNLYNEQFF	TGCAGTGCTAGAGAGACTAGCGGGAACCTCTACAATGAGCAGTTCTTC
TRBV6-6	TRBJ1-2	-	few	CASSYAANYGYTF	TGTGCCAGCAGTTACGCGGCTAACTATGGCTACACCTTC
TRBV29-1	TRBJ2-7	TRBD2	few	CSAVGTSGPYEQYF	TGCAGCGCCGTCGGGACTAGCGGACCCTACGAGCAGTACTTC
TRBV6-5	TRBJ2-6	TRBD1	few	CASSYRDRTLPGANVLTF	TGTGCCAGCAGTTACCGGGACAGGACTCTACCTGGGGCCAACGTCCTGACTTTC
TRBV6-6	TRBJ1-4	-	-	CASSYEGRTTTNEKLFF	TGTGCCAGCAGTTATGAGGGCAGAACAACAACTAATGAAAAACTGTTTTTT
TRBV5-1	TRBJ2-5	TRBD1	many	CASSPDRGRMYQETQYF	TGCGCCAGCAGCCCGGACAGGGGGCGGATGTACCAAGAGACCCAGTACTTC
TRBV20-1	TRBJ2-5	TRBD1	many	CSAGQGETQYF	TGCAGTGCTGGACAGGGAGAGACCCAGTACTTC
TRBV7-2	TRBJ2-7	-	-	CASSTTGYGEQYF	TGTGCCAGCAGCACGACAGGATACGGCGAGCAGTACTTC
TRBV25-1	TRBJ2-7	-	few	CASNRAGEQYF	TGTGCCAGCAACAGGGCCGGCGAGCAGTACTTC
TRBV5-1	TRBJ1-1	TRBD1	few	CASSGQGGSTEAFF	TGCGCCAGCAGCGGACAGGGAGGGAGCACTGAAGCTTTCTTT
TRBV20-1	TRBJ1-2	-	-	CSASLQKDYGYTF	TGCAGTGCTAGTCTTCAGAAGGACTATGGCTACACCTTC
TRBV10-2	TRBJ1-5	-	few	CASNGWESNQPQHF	TGCGCCAGCAACGGTTGGGAGAGCAATCAGCCCCAGCATTTT
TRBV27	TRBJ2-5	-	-	CASSSPSDGLYAEQYF	TGTGCCAGCAGCTCCCCTTCAGACGGACTCTACGCGGAGCAGTACTTC
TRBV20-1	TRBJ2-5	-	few	CSARDLEAATQETQYF	TGCAGTGCTAGAGATCTGGAGGCAGCGACCCAAGAGACCCAGTACTTC
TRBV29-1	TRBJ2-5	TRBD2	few	CSVGLAGVGETQYF	TGCAGCGTTGGGTTAGCGGGAGTGGGAGAGACCCAGTACTTC
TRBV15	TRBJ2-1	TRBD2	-	CATSRGLAGVNNEQFF	TGTGCCACCAGCAGAGGACTAGCGGGAGTTAACAATGAGCAGTTCTTC
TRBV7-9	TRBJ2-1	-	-	CASSKPEGRSYNEQFF	TGTGCCAGCAGCAAACCGGAGGGACGCTCCTACAATGAGCAGTTCTTC
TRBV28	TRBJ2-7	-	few	CASSFSGPTTYEQYF	TGTGCCAGCAGTTTTAGCGGACCTACGACCTACGAGCAGTACTTC
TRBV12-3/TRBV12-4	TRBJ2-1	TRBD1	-	CASTLDRADEQFF	TGTGCCAGCACCCTGGACAGGGCGGACGAGCAGTTCTTC
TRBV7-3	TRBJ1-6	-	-	CASSLTGAGRFSPLHF	TGTGCCAGCAGCTTAACCGGGGCAGGTAGATTTTCACCCCTCCACTTT
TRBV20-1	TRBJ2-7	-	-	CSAPLGGLATYEQYF	TGCAGTGCTCCCTTGGGGGGTCTAGCTACCTACGAGCAGTACTTC
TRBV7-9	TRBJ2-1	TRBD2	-	CASSPREGADEQFF	TGTGCCAGCAGCCCCCGGGAGGGCGCGGATGAGCAGTTCTTC
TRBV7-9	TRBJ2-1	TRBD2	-	CASSLKAGGGELSYNEQFF	TGTGCCAGCAGCTTAAAGGCGGGGGGAGGGGAATTATCCTACAATGAGCAGTTCTTC
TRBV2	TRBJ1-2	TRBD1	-	CASSEANRQGEGYTF	TGTGCCAGCAGTGAAGCCAATCGACAGGGGGAAGGCTACACCTTC
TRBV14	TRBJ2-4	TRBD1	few	CASRHPGQGLKNIQYF	TGTGCCAGCAGACACCCGGGACAGGGACTCAAAAACATTCAGTACTTC
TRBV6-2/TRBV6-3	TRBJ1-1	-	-	CASTFLSASTEAFF	TGTGCCAGCACCTTCCTATCAGCCAGCACTGAAGCTTTCTTT
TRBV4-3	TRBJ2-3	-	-	CASSQDIRTDTQYF	TGCGCCAGCAGCCAAGATATACGCACAGATACGCAGTATTTT
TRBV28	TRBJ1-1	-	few	CASSLSPREAFF	TGTGCCAGCAGTTTATCCCCGAGAGAAGCTTTCTTT
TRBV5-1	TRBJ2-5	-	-	CASSLGRQGITETQYF	TGCGCCAGCAGCTTGGGTCGCCAGGGGATCACGGAGACCCAGTACTTC
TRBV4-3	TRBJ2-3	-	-	CASSQDRGGAGPNGDTQYF	TGCGCCAGCAGCCAAGATCGGGGCGGGGCGGGGCCTAACGGGGATACGCAGTATTTT
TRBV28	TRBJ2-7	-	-	CASSPLGQAYEQYF	TGTGCCAGCAGTCCCCTAGGCCAGGCGTACGAGCAGTACTTC
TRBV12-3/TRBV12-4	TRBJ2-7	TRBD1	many	CASSYGTGIYEQYF	TGTGCCAGCAGTTATGGGACAGGGATCTACGAGCAGTACTTC
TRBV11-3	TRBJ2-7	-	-	CASSFFLGYEQYF	TGTGCCAGCAGCTTTTTCCTCGGGTACGAGCAGTACTTC
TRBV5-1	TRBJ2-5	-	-	CASSLASRAQETQYF	TGCGCCAGCAGCTTGGCCAGTAGAGCACAAGAGACCCAGTACTTC
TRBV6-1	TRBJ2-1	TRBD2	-	CASSGSGSGPYNEQFF	TGTGCCAGCAGTGGAAGCGGGAGTGGGCCCTACAATGAGCAGTTCTTC
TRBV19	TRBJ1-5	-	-	CASSIGFNQPQHF	TGTGCCAGTAGTATTGGGTTCAATCAGCCCCAGCATTTT
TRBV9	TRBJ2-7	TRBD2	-	CASSVGPAGGAYEQYF	TGTGCCAGCAGCGTAGGACCAGCGGGAGGTGCCTACGAGCAGTACTTC
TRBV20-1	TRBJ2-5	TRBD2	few	CSARGLAGQRETQYF	TGCAGTGCTAGGGGGCTAGCGGGTCAGAGAGAGACCCAGTACTTC
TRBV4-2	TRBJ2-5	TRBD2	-	CASSQSAGEQETQYF	TGTGCCAGCAGCCAATCCGCGGGAGAGCAAGAGACCCAGTACTTC
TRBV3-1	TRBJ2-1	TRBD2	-	CASSPSGSQGNEQFF	TGTGCCAGCAGCCCTAGCGGGAGCCAGGGTAATGAGCAGTTCTTC
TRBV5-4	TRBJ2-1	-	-	CASSLTGSGTNEQFF	TGTGCCAGCAGCTTAACGGGAAGCGGAACTAATGAGCAGTTCTTC
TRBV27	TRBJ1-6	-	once	CASSPRETLFSSPLHF	TGTGCCAGCAGTCCTAGGGAAACTCTCTTCAGTTCACCCCTCCACTTT
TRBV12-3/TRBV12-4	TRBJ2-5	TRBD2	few	CASTGGQETQYF	TGTGCCAGCACGGGGGGGCAAGAGACCCAGTACTTC
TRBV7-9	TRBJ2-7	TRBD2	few	CASSKSGNPSYEQYF	TGTGCCAGCAGTAAAAGCGGGAACCCTTCCTACGAGCAGTACTTC
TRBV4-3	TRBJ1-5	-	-	CASSQEFGNQPQHF	TGCGCCAGCAGCCAAGAGTTTGGAAATCAGCCCCAGCATTTT
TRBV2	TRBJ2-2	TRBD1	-	CASSHRDSREVGELFF	TGTGCCAGCAGCCACCGGGACAGTCGAGAGGTCGGGGAGCTGTTTTTT
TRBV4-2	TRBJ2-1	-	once	CASSQDGWNAYNEQFF	TGTGCCAGCAGCCAAGATGGCTGGAATGCCTACAATGAGCAGTTCTTC